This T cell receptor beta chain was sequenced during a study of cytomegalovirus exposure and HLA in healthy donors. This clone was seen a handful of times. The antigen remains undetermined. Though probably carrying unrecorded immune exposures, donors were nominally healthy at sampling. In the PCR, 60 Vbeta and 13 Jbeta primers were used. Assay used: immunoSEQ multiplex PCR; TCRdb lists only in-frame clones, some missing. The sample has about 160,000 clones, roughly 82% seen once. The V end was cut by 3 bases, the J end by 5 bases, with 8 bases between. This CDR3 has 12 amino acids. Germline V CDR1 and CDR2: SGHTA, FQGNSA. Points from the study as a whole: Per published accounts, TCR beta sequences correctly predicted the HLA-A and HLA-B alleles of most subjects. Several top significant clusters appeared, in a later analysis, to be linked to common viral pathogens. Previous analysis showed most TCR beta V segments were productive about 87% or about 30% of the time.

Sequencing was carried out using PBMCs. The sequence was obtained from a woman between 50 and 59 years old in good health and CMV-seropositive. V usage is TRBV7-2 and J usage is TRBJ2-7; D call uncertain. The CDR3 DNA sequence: TGTGCCAGCAGCTTTATGGCAGACGAGCAGTACTTC. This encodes CASSFMADEQYF.